The 30 T cell receptor beta chains below all came from one sample that was sequenced in a study of tumor-infiltrating lymphocytes in glioblastoma multiforme (TCRdb year 2017). Sequencing was performed on an Illumina HiSeq 2500. TCRB libraries were built from RNA via three nested multiplex PCR rounds using a modified ARM-PCR protocol with multiple V-beta primers and a C-beta primer. TCRdb passed the public sequencing reads through fastp at Q25 and MiXCR, retaining productive beta sequences. Identical CDR3 protein sequences are pooled into one entry, listed with their most common genes and DNA. The sample profile shows about 10,000 distinct CDR3 sequences; 55% to 80% of them were found once. The ten largest clonotypes hold around 29% of the sample. The sequenced sample consisted of brain tumor tissue. The receptors here all came from a male donor with glioblastoma.

J is TRBJ1-2 and V is TRBV12-3 or TRBV12-4, with D unclear. V was trimmed by 7 bases and J by 4 bases, leaving 19 bases between them. The CDR3 is 15 residues long. For the CDR3, the DNA is TGTGCCAGCAATTACTCCTGGCGGACTATCTATGGCTACACCTTC. Its protein product is CASNYSWRTIYGYTF.

This sequence joins TRBV11-3 and TRBJ2-5, with D uncertain. The CDR3 totals 13 residues. Trimming removed 5 bases from V and 13 bases from J, with 20 bases in between. Germline CDR1 and CDR2: SGHNT and YENEEA. The CDR3 sequence: CASSPIGVSPGYF. The CDR3 DNA reads as TGTGCCAGCAGCCCAATCGGTGTCTCACCGGGGTACTTC.

Of note for this clonotype: Its ends do not fully match the called genes, so a read error is possible. The chain joins TRBV2 to TRBJ1-2; possible D gene TRBD1, 6 bases. This CDR3 has 15 residues. Germline V lookup: CDR1 SNHLY, CDR2 FYNNEI. As DNA, the CDR3 is TGCGCCAGCAGTGTATCTCAGGGGCCGGGCTATGGCTACACCTTC. This codes for CASSVSQGPGYGYTF.

On this clonotype: This may stem from a read error, because a much larger clone lies one nucleotide away. The chain has TRBV25-1 and TRBJ2-1; the D call may be TRBD1 or TRBD2 (5 bases each). Trimming pared 3 bases from V and 5 bases from J, leaving 14 bases between. The length of the CDR3 is 15 residues. Per germline, CDR1 MGHDK and CDR2 SYGVNS. For the CDR3, the DNA is TGTGCCAGCAGTGATCGAGGGGTGGACAACAATGAGCAGTTCTTC. Its protein is CASSDRGVDNNEQFF.

The rearrangement uses TRBV20-1 and TRBJ2-3, with 7 bases lining up with TRBD2. This CDR3 contains 16 residues. The trim removed 3 bases at V and 2 bases at J, leaving 11 bases unmatched. Germline V gene lookup returns CDR1 DFQATT and CDR2 SNEGSKA (reference sequence). The DNA of the CDR3 is TGCAGTGCTAGGGATGCTAGCGGTAGACACACAGATACGCAGTATTTT. This gives the protein CSARDASGRHTDTQYF.

Details on this clonotype: An end of the junction differs from the germline gene, which may be a read error. The V call is TRBV6-5, the J call TRBJ1-5; D remains unclear. In germline, CDR1 is MNHEY, CDR2 SVGAGI. CDR3 length: 12 amino acids. DNA of the CDR3: TGTGCCAGCAGTTCCCAAAATCAGCCCCAATATTTT. It encodes CASSSQNQPQYF.

Concerning this clonotype: Compared with germline, one end of the junction differs, possibly owing to a read error. The CDR3 DNA reads TGTGCCAGCAGCTTAGGCAGGGGTAGGGACACCGTGGAGCTGTTTTTT. This codes for CASSLGRGRDTVELFF. The chain employs TRBV11-1 and TRBJ2-2, with a tentative D call TRBD1 (6 bases). This CDR3 region has 16 residues. Germline V gives CDR1 SGHAT, CDR2 FQDESV (reference sequence).

The rearrangement links TRBV6-5 to TRBJ1-2; D unresolved. Trimming cost V 2 bases and J 0 bases, with 4 bases left between them. CDR3 length: 13 amino acids. Germline CDR1 is MNHEY and CDR2 is SVGAGI. The CDR3 loop is CASSYTPNYGYTF. In nucleotides, the CDR3 is TGTGCCAGCAGTTACACACCTAACTATGGCTACACCTTC.

Remarks on this clonotype: One end of the junction fails to match germline, which may point to a read error. The chain carries TRBV29-1 and TRBJ2-2; D is perhaps TRBD1 (7 bases). Germline-derived CDR1 and CDR2 are SQVTM and ANQGSEA. The CDR3 has 14 residues. CDR3 nucleotides: TGCAACGTTGCGAGTCCAGGGGGGACCGGGGAGTTGTTTTTT. Its translation: CNVASPGGTGELFF.

This clonotype was observed many times. Just one base apart from a much larger clone, this may be a read error. The gene calls are TRBV20-1 and TRBJ2-7; D tentatively reads TRBD1 or TRBD2 (5 bases each). The CDR3 has 13 residues. Germline loops: CDR1 DFQATT, CDR2 SNEGSKA (reference sequence). This CDR3 is CSTSIATAYEQYF. As DNA, the CDR3 is TGCAGTACTAGTATCGCGACAGCCTACGAGCAGTACTTC.

On this clonotype itself: Given the absence of the conserved phenylalanine or tryptophan at the CDR3 end, a read error is likely. The chain is built from TRBV20-1 and TRBJ1-5; D perhaps matches TRBD1 (5 bases). CDR1 DFQATT and CDR2 SNEGSKA come from the germline V gene (reference sequence). This CDR3 region has 15 residues. V gave up 5 bases and J gave up 2 bases, with 16 bases separating them. The CDR3 region is CSAHEELGGNQPQHS. The CDR3 DNA reads TGCAGTGCTCATGAGGAGTTGGGGGGCAATCAGCCCCAGCATTCT.

Of note for this clonotype: At one boundary the junction diverges from the germline segment, which might be a read error. V gene TRBV6-5 combines with J gene TRBJ2-5, with 8 nucleotides matching TRBD2. CDR3 length: 14 amino acids. From germline, CDR1 is MNHEY and CDR2 SVGAGI. CDR3 sequence reads: CVSSYTSGGVTQYF. Here the CDR3 DNA reads TGTGTCAGCAGTTATACATCGGGAGGGGTGACCCAGTACTTC.

A remark on this clonotype: At one end the junction does not follow the germline gene, possibly because of a read error. The chain combines TRBV6-1 with TRBJ1-5; maybe TRBD1 (5 bases). Germline assignment: CDR1 MNHNS and CDR2 SASEGT. The CDR3 runs 16 residues. The CDR3 sequence is CASKNALVTDNQHQHF. CDR3 DNA sequence: TGTGCCAGCAAGAATGCCCTTGTGACAGACAATCAGCACCAGCATTTT.

The chain combines TRBV10-2 with TRBJ1-5; D is perhaps TRBD1 (6 bases). Trimming shortened V by 6 bases and J by 5 bases, and 17 bases separated the two germline ends. Germline V CDR1 and CDR2: WSHSY, SAAADI. CDR3 size: 15 residues. CDR3 amino acids: CASRPLVAGDQPQHF. In DNA, the CDR3 is TGCGCCAGCAGACCCCTGGTGGCAGGGGATCAGCCCCAGCATTTT.

This clonotype is termed large. The gene calls are TRBV11-3 and TRBJ2-3, with D perhaps TRBD2 (5 bases). The V gene lost 5 bases and the J gene lost 2 bases, with 8 bases spanning the gap. The CDR3 runs to 13 residues. Germline lookup yields CDR1 SGHNT and CDR2 YENEEA. The CDR3 bases are TGTGCCAGCAGCCTGGAGGACACAGATACGCAGTATTTT. Translation gives CASSLEDTDTQYF.

This chain links TRBV11-2 with TRBJ2-1; perhaps TRBD2 as D (6 bases). Trimming took off 3 bases at V and 5 bases at J, with 17 bases between the two ends. In germline, CDR1 is SGHAT, CDR2 FQNNGV. The CDR3 has 16 residues. The CDR3 DNA reads as TGTGCCAGCAGCTTGCTCAATAGCGGTTCTCACAATGAGCAGTTCTTC. Amino acids: CASSLLNSGSHNEQFF.

In this sample, this clonotype turned up many times. The chain links TRBV5-1 to TRBJ2-3; perhaps TRBD2 as D (6 bases). The length of the CDR3 is 15 residues. Germline V lookup: CDR1 SGHRS, CDR2 YFSETQ. The ends were cut back, 3 bases at V and 1 base at J, with 12 bases in the middle. This CDR3 is CASSSGGKGTDTQYF. The CDR3 nucleotides read TGCGCCAGCAGCTCCGGAGGGAAGGGCACAGATACGCAGTATTTT. The full variable domain, completed using reference TRBV5-1 and TRBJ2-3, is KAGVTQTPRYLIKTRGQQVTLSCSPISGHRSVSWYQQTPGQGLQFLFEYFSETQRNKGNFPGRFSGRQFSNSRSEMNVSTLELGDSALYLCASSSGGKGTDTQYFGPGTRLTVL.

In its sample, this clonotype was seen once. The chain combines TRBV11-2 with TRBJ1-2, with D uncertain. CDR1 and CDR2 (germline): SGHAT, FQNNGV. Deletions cut 4 bases from V and 4 bases from J, with 7 bases between. This CDR3 region has 12 residues. The DNA for the CDR3 is TGTGCCAGCAGCTCTACAGCCTATGGCTACACCTTC. Translating gives CASSSTAYGYTF.

About this clonotype: One end of the junction varies from germline; a read error may be responsible. The chain employs TRBV20-1 and TRBJ2-4; D possibly corresponds to TRBD1 (5 bases). The CDR3 runs 19 residues. Germline V gives CDR1 DFQATT, CDR2 SNEGSKA (reference sequence). The CDR3 region has the DNA TGCAATGGTAGAGACCCGGACAAGGGGATTCGGAAAGCCAAAAACGTTCAGTACTTC. It is translated as CNGRDPDKGIRKAKNVQYF.

This clonotype turned up a few times. At one end the junction does not follow the germline gene, possibly because of a read error. The V and J genes are TRBV20-1 and TRBJ2-1, with 12 bases aligning to TRBD2. The CDR3 length is 16 residues. The germline gives CDR1 DFQATT, CDR2 SNEGSKA (reference sequence). The CDR3 protein is CSVRASTSGRNGEQFF. The CDR3, as DNA: TGCAGTGTTAGAGCTTCGACTAGCGGGAGAAATGGTGAGCAGTTCTTC.

About this clonotype: The germline gene is not matched at one end of the junction; a read error may be the cause. V gene TRBV6-1 combines with J gene TRBJ2-7; 8 bases agree with TRBD2. Germline lookup yields CDR1 MNHNS and CDR2 SASEGT. This CDR3 region has 16 residues. The CDR3 DNA sequence: TGTGCCGGCAGTGACCACCTCGGGGGGGTGACCTACGAGCAGTACTTC. Translation gives CAGSDHLGGVTYEQYF.

Notes on this clonotype: In this CDR3 the conserved last residue, phenylalanine or tryptophan, is missing, so a read error is likely. The genes are TRBV4-1 and TRBJ2-7; D gene ambiguous. Germline V gives CDR1 MGHRA, CDR2 YSYEKL. The CDR3 extends over 13 amino acids. The V end lost 4 bases, the J end lost 2 bases, and 9 bases lay between the germline ends. CDR3 bases: TGCGCCAGCAGCCCGGGCAGGACCTACGAGCAGTACTTA. This gives the protein CASSPGRTYEQYL.

This clonotype came up many times. This chain uses TRBV6-2 or TRBV6-3 with TRBJ2-5; TRBD2 matches 8 bases. Trimming cost V 5 bases and J 1 base; bases outside gene matches: 6. The CDR3 runs 15 residues. Germline values: CDR1 MNHEY, CDR2 SVGEGT. CDR3 loop: CASSDVLAAQETQYF. CDR3 in DNA: TGTGCCAGCAGTGATGTACTAGCGGCCCAAGAGACCCAGTACTTC.

About this clonotype: Mismatch with germline at one junction end may stem from a read error. In DNA form, the CDR3 reads TGCAGTGTTGCCAGGGACAGAGGATCACCCTTCCACTTT. Its translation is CSVARDRGSPFHF. The chain has TRBV29-1 and TRBJ1-6; 7 positions agree with TRBD1. CDR1 SQVTM and CDR2 ANQGSEA come from the germline V gene. The CDR3 spans 13 residues.

The chain couples TRBV11-3 to TRBJ2-1; 8 nucleotides match TRBD2. From germline, CDR1 is SGHNT and CDR2 YENEEA. With 4 bases clipped from V and 7 bases from J, the junction kept 3 bases outside the gene matches. The CDR3 totals 13 residues. The CDR3 region is CASSSGGENEQFF. The CDR3 DNA reads TGTGCCAGCAGCTCGGGGGGGGAGAATGAGCAGTTCTTC.

Turning to this clonotype: This is likely a read error, given that the CDR3 carries no conserved phenylalanine or tryptophan at its end. J is TRBJ1-1 and V is TRBV25-1; D is perhaps TRBD1 (6 bases). This CDR3 is 15 amino acids long. Looked up from germline, CDR1 is MGHDK and CDR2 is SYGVNS. V was pared by 2 bases and J by 2 bases, with 12 bases between. For the CDR3, the DNA is TGTGCCAGCAGTGAAGTGGACAGAGCAAACACTGAAGCTTTCCTT. Protein sequence: CASSEVDRANTEAFL.

A note on this clonotype: It may be a read error: a sequence one base away is much more abundant. The V and J genes are TRBV6-1 and TRBJ2-1, with a weak D call TRBD2 (6 bases). V was trimmed by 6 bases and J by 3 bases, leaving 15 bases between them. Per germline, CDR1 MNHNS and CDR2 SASEGT. There are 15 residues in the CDR3. DNA of the CDR3: TGTGCCAGCAGACTACTATCGGGAGACTACAATGAGCAGTTCTTC. As protein: CASRLLSGDYNEQFF.

This clonotype showed up just once. A much larger clone is a single base away; this may be a read error. This is likely a read error, given that the CDR3 carries no conserved phenylalanine or tryptophan at its end. V gene TRBV6-5 combines with J gene TRBJ2-5, with D perhaps TRBD1 or TRBD2 (5 bases each). Germline assignment: CDR1 MNHEY and CDR2 SVGAGI. CDR3 length equals 15 residues. The chain's CDR3 is CAGSYRGRPLETQYY. DNA for the CDR3: TGTGCCGGCAGTTACCGGGGCAGGCCACTAGAGACCCAGTACTAC.

This clonotype was seen a handful of times. The chain links TRBV11-2 to TRBJ2-1; the match to TRBD1 covers 7 bases. CDR3 length: 17 residues. Germline values: CDR1 SGHAT, CDR2 FQNNGV. With V trimmed by 1 base and J by 6 bases, 12 bases remained unmatched. CDR3 in DNA: TGTGCCAGCAGCTTAGCATTAAGGGGGCCTTCGCCCAATGAGCAGTTCTTC. Encoded protein: CASSLALRGPSPNEQFF.

The V gene is TRBV6-6, the J gene TRBJ2-5; TRBD2 is a possible D gene (7 bases). The V gene's germline CDR1 is MNHNY and CDR2 SVGAGI (reference sequence). The CDR3 is made up of 15 amino acids. V was pared by 0 bases and J by 9 bases, with 17 bases between. CDR3 sequence (DNA): TGTGCCAGCAGTTACTCGGGGGCGGCGGGGGAGGCCCAGTACTTC. It codes for CASSYSGAAGEAQYF.